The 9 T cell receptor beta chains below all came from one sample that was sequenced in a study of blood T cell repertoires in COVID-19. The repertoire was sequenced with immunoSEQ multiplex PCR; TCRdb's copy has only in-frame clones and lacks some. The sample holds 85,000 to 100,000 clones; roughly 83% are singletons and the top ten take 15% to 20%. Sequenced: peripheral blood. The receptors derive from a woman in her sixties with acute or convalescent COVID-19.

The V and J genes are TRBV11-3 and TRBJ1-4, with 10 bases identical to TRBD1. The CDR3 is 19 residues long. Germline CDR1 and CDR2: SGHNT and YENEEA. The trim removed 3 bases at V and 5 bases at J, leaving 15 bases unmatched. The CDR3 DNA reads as TGTGCCAGCAGCTTGAGGGGGACAGGGGCCTCTCATTGGAATGAAAAACTGTTTTTT. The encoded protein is CASSLRGTGASHWNEKLFF.

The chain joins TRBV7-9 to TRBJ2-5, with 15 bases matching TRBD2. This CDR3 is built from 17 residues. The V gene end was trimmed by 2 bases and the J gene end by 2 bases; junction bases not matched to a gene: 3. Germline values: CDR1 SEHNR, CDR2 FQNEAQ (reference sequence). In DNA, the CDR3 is TGTGCCAGCAGCTTAATGGGACTAGCGGGGGGACAAGAGACCCAGTACTTC. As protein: CASSLMGLAGGQETQYF. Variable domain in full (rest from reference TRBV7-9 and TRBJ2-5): DTGVSQNPRHKITKRGQNVTFRCDPISEHNRLYWYRQTLGQGPEFLTYFQNEAQLEKSRLLSDRFSAERPKGSFSTLEIQRTEQGDSAMYLCASSLMGLAGGQETQYFGPGTRLLVL.

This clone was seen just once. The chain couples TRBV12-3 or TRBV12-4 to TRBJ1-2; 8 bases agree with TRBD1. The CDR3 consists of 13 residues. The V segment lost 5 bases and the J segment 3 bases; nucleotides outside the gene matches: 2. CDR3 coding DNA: TGTGCCAGCAGTGAGGACAGGGACTATGGCTACACCTTC. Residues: CASSEDRDYGYTF.

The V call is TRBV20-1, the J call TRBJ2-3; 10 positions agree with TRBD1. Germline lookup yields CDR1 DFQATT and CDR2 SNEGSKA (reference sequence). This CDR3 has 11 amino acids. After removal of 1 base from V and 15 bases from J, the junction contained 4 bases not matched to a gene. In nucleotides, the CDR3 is TGCAGTGCTAGAGCCGGGACAGGGGCTTATTTT. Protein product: CSARAGTGAYF.

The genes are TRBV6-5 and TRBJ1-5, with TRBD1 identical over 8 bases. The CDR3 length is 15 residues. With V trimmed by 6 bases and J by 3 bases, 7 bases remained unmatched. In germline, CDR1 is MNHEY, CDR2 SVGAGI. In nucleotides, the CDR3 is TGTGCCAGCAGCCGGACAGGGCAATACAATCAGCCCCAGCATTTT. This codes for CASSRTGQYNQPQHF.

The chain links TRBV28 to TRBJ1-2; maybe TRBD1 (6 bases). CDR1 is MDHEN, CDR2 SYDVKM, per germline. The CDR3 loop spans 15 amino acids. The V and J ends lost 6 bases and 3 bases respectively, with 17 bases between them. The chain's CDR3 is CASRVGQGWHYGYTF. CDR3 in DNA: TGTGCCAGCAGAGTGGGACAAGGATGGCACTATGGCTACACCTTC.

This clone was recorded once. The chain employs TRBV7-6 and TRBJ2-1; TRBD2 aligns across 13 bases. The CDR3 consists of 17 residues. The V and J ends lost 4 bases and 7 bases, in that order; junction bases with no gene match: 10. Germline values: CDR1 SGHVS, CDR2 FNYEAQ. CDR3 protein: CASSSLGLAGRGNEQFF. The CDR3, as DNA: TGTGCCAGCAGCTCCCTGGGACTAGCGGGGAGGGGAAATGAGCAGTTCTTC.

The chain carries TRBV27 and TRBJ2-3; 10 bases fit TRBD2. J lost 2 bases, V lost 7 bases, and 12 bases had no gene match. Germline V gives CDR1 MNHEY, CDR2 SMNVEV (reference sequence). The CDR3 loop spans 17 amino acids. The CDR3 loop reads CASIRDSGGLYTDTQYF. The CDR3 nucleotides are TGTGCCAGCATTAGGGATAGCGGGGGGCTATACACAGATACGCAGTATTTT.

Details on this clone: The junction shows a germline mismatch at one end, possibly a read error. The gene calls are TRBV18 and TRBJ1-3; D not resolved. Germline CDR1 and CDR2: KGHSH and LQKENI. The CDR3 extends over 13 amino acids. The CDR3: CASSPPSGNTIYF. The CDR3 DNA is TGTGCCAGCTCACCACCCTCTGGCAACACCATATATTTT.